Listed below are T cell receptor beta chains from one sample, sequenced in a study of Graves' ophthalmopathy and Graves' hyperthyroidism. TCRdb re-analysed the multiplex PCR reads in MiXCR, keeping a single row per CDR3 protein. Of some 520,000 distinct CDR3 sequences in the sample, over 13% were seen once. The specimen sequenced was blood. Source of these receptors: a woman in her twenties or thirties with Graves' ophthalmopathy. Both conserved end residues are part of each CDR3. D genes are given only for firm matches. Clone size is given for some rows only: seen once, a few or many times, or a class if the clone is expanded.

cdr3_length,clone_size,d_call,j_call,v_call,cdr3_aa,cdr3_nt
15,many,.,TRBJ1-5,TRBV5-1,CASSTLPGSNQPQHF,TGCGCCAGCAGCACACTCCCAGGGAGCAATCAGCCCCAGCATTTT
17,.,.,TRBJ2-7,TRBV6-1,CASSEALGPRAVYEQYF,TGTGCCAGCAGTGAGGCCCTGGGACCTCGGGCCGTCTACGAGCAGTACTTC
14,.,.,TRBJ1-5,TRBV19,CASSLRPGHQPQHF,TGTGCCAGTAGTCTACGACCCGGACATCAGCCCCAGCATTTT
13,many,.,TRBJ2-7,TRBV20-1,CSAKAGLDYEQYF,TGCAGTGCTAAGGCGGGGTTGGACTACGAGCAGTACTTC
14,few,TRBD1,TRBJ1-1,TRBV30,CAWSRGQANTEAFF,TGTGCCTGGAGCAGAGGACAGGCGAACACTGAAGCTTTCTTT
16,many,.,TRBJ1-2,TRBV20-1,CSARDGRQPGNYGYTF,TGCAGTGCTAGAGATGGGAGGCAGCCAGGAAACTATGGCTACACCTTC
16,.,TRBD1,TRBJ2-7,TRBV6-5,CASSYSTGTGGYEQYF,TGTGCCAGCAGTTACTCGACCGGGACAGGGGGCTACGAGCAGTACTTC
18,.,.,TRBJ2-7,TRBV4-1,CASSQGFTGPSSGYEQYF,TGCGCCAGCAGCCAAGGGTTTACAGGTCCCTCAAGCGGTTACGAGCAGTACTTC
14,few,.,TRBJ2-7,TRBV19,CASSITGASYEQYF,TGTGCCAGTAGTATTACCGGGGCTTCCTACGAGCAGTACTTC
13,many,.,TRBJ1-1,TRBV25-1,CASRGGWNTEAFF,TGTGCCAGCAGGGGAGGTTGGAACACTGAAGCTTTCTTT
15,many,.,TRBJ2-7,TRBV6-1,CASSSGRAQPYEQYF,TGTGCCAGCAGCTCCGGCAGGGCCCAGCCCTACGAGCAGTACTTC
16,many,.,TRBJ1-5,TRBV27,CASSKARDTSNQPQHF,TGTGCCAGCAGTAAGGCCCGGGACACTAGCAATCAGCCCCAGCATTTT
16,.,TRBD1,TRBJ1-2,TRBV20-1,CSARDFRGRQRGGYTF,TGCAGTGCTAGAGATTTCAGGGGGCGCCAACGGGGAGGCTACACCTTC